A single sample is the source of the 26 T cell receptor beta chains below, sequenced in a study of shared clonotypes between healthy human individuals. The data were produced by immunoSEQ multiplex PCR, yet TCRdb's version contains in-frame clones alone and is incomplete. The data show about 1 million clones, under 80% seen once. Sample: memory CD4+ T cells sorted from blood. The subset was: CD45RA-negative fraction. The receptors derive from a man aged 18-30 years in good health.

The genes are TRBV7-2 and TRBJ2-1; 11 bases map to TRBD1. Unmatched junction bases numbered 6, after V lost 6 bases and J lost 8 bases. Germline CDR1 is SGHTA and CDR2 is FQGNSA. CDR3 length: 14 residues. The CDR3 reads CASRGQGGRDEQFF. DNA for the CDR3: TGTGCCAGCAGGGGACAGGGGGGTCGAGATGAGCAGTTCTTC.

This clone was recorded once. CDR3 nucleotides: TGCGCCAGCAGCCCTCCCGGGACAGTTCCATACGAGCAGTACTTC. Protein sequence: CASSPPGTVPYEQYF. The chain uses TRBV4-1 and TRBJ2-7; 7 positions agree with TRBD1. V shed 4 bases, J shed 4 bases, and the junction held 10 bases outside the gene matches. Germline V CDR1 and CDR2: MGHRA, YSYEKL. This CDR3 has 15 residues.

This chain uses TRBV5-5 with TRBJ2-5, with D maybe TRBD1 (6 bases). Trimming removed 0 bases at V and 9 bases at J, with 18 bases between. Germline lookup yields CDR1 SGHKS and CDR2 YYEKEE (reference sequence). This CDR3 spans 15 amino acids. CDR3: CASSLGAGVRWAQYF. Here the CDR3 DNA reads TGTGCCAGCAGCTTGGGGGCAGGGGTCCGGTGGGCCCAGTACTTC. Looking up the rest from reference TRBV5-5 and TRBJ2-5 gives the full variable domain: DAGVTQSPTHLIKTRGQQVTLRCSPISGHKSVSWYQQVLGQGPQFIFQYYEKEERGRGNFPDRFSARQFPNYSSELNVNALLLGDSALYLCASSLGAGVRWAQYFGPGTRLLVL.

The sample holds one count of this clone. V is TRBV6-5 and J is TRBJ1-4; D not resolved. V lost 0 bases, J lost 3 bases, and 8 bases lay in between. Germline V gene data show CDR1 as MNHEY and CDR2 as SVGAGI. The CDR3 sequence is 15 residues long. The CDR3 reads CASSYSWGSNEKLFF. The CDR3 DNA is TGTGCCAGCAGTTACTCGTGGGGATCTAATGAAAAACTGTTTTTT.

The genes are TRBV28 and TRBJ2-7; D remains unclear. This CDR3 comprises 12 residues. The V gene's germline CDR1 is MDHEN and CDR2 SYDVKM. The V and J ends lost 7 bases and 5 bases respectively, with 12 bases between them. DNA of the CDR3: TGTGCCAGCACCAGTACAAGAAACGAGCAGTACTTC. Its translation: CASTSTRNEQYF.

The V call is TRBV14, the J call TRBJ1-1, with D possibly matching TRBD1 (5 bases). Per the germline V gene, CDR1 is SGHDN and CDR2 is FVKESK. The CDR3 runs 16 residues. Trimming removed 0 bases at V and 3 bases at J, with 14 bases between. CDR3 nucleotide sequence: TGTGCCAGCAGCCAAGATTTGGTCCGGGGGGACACTGAAGCTTTCTTT. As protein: CASSQDLVRGDTEAFF.

The CDR3: CASSLATGGSYEQYF. The CDR3 bases are TGTGCCAGCAGTTTAGCGACAGGGGGCTCCTACGAGCAGTACTTC. The chain recombines TRBV28 with TRBJ2-7; 9 nucleotides line up with TRBD1. After removal of 2 bases from V and 0 bases from J, the junction contained 2 bases not matched to a gene. The CDR3 spans 15 residues. Germline CDR1 is MDHEN and CDR2 is SYDVKM.

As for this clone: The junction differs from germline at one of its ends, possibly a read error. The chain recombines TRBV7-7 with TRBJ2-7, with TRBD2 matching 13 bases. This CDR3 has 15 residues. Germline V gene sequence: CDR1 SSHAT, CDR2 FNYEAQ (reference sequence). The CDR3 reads CASSPGLAGIYEQYF. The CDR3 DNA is TGTGCTAGCAGTCCGGGACTAGCGGGGATCTACGAGCAGTACTTC.

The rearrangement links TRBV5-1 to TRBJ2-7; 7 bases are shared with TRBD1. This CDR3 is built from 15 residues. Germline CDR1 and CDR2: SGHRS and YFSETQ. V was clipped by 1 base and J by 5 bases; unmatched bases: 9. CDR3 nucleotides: TGCGCCAGCAGCTTGTTGTCAGGGGGAGTCAACGAGCAGTACTTC. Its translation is CASSLLSGGVNEQYF.

DNA of the CDR3: TGTGCCAGCAGTTATAGGACAGGGAGTAACTATGGCTACACCTTC. Translating it yields CASSYRTGSNYGYTF. The genes are TRBV6-5 and TRBJ1-2; 8 bases are shared with TRBD1. The CDR3 is 15 amino acids. The V gene's germline CDR1 is MNHEY and CDR2 SVGAGI. Losses at the gene ends were 3 bases for V and 1 base for J; bases not matched to a gene: 4.

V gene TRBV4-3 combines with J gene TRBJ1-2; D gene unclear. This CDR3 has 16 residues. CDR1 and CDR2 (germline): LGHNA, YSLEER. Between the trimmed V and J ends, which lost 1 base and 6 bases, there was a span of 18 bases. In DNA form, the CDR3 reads TGCGCCAGCAGCCAAGGTTCGGGCACGGGGAATCATGGCTACACCTTC. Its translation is CASSQGSGTGNHGYTF.

CDR3: CASSLYGLTSGKQYF. In nucleotides, the CDR3 is TGTGCCAGCAGCTTATACGGGCTGACTAGCGGAAAGCAGTATTTT. The chain carries TRBV2 and TRBJ2-3, with 9 nucleotides matching TRBD2. V shed 6 bases, J shed 11 bases, and the junction held 15 bases outside the gene matches. The CDR3 is made up of 15 amino acids. From germline, CDR1 is SNHLY and CDR2 FYNNEI.

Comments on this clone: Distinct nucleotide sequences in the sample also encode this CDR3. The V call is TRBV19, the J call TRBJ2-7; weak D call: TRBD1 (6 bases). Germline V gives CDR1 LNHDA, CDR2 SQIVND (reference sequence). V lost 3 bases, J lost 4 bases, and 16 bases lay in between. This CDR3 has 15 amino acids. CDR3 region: CASSISGQGYYEQYF. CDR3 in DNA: TGTGCCAGTAGTATCTCTGGCCAGGGGTATTACGAGCAGTACTTC.

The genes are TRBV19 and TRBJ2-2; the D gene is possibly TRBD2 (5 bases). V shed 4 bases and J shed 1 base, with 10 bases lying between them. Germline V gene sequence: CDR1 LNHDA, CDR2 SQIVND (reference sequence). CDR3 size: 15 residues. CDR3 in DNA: TGTGCCAGTAGTAATCCGGGGTTGAACACCGGGGAGCTGTTTTTT. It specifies CASSNPGLNTGELFF.

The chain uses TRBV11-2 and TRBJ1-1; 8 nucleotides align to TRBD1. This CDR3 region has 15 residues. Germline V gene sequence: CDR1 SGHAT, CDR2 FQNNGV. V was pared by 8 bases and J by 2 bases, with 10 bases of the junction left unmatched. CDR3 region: CASQGQGAINTEAFF. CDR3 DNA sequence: TGTGCCAGCCAGGGGCAGGGGGCGATTAACACTGAAGCTTTCTTT. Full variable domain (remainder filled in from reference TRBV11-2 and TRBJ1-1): EAGVAQSPRYKIIEKRQSVAFWCNPISGHATLYWYQQILGQGPKLLIQFQNNGVVDDSQLPKDRFSAERLKGVDSTLKIQPAKLEDSAVYLCASQGQGAINTEAFFGQGTRLTVV.

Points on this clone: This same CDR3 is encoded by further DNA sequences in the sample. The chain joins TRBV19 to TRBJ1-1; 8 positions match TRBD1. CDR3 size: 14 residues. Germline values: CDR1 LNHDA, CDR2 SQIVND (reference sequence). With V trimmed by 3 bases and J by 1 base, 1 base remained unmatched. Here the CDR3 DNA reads TGTGCCAGTAGTATCGGACAGGGGAACACTGAAGCTTTCTTT. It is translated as CASSIGQGNTEAFF.

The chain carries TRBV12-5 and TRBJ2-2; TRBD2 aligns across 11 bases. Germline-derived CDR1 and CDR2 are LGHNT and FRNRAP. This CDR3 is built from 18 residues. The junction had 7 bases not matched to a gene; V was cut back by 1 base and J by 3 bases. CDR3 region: CASGLATSLAGDTGELFF. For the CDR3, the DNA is TGTGCTAGTGGTTTGGCAACTTCACTAGCGGGAGACACCGGGGAGCTGTTTTTT.

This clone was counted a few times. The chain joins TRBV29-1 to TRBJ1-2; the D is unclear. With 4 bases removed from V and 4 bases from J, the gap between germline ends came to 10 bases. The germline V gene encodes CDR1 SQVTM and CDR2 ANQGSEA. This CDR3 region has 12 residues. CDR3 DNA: TGCAGCGTTGGAGAAGTGGGCTATGGCTACACCTTC. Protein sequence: CSVGEVGYGYTF.

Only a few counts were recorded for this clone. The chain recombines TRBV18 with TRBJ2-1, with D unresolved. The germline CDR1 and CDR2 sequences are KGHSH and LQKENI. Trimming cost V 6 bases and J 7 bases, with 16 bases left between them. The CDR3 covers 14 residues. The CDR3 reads CASSPPEERNEQFF. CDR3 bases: TGTGCCAGCTCCCCCCCCGAGGAGAGGAATGAGCAGTTCTTC. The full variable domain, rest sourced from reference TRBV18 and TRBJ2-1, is NAGVMQNPRHLVRRRGQEARLRCSPMKGHSHVYWYRQLPEEGLKFMVYLQKENIIDESGMPKERFSAEFPKEGPSILRIQQVVRGDSAAYFCASSPPEERNEQFFGPGTRLTVL.

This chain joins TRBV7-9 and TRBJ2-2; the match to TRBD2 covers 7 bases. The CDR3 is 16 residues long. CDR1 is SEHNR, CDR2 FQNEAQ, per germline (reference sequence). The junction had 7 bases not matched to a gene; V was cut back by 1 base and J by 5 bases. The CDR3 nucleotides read TGTGCCAGCAGCTTAGGGTACGGCGGGAGTACCGGGGAGCTGTTTTTT. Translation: CASSLGYGGSTGELFF.

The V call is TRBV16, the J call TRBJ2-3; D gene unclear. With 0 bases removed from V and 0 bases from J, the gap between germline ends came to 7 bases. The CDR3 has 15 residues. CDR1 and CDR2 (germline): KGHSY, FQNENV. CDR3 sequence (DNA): TGTGCCAGCAGCCAATCATCCGGGAGCACAGATACGCAGTATTTT. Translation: CASSQSSGSTDTQYF.

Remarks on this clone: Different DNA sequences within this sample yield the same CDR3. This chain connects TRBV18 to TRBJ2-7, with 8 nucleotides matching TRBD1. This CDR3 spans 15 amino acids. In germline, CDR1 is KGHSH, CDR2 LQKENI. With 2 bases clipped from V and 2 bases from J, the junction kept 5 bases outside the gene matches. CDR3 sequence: CASSPTGTGTYEQYF. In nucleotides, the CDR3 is TGTGCCAGCTCACCAACCGGGACAGGAACCTACGAGCAGTACTTC.

CDR3 protein: CASTRGNPYEQYF. The CDR3 DNA reads as TGTGCCAGCACCCGAGGGAATCCCTACGAGCAGTACTTC. V gene TRBV5-6 combines with J gene TRBJ2-7; possibly TRBD2 for D (5 bases). The V and J ends lost 6 bases and 2 bases respectively, with 12 bases between them. This CDR3 is built from 13 residues. Germline CDR1 reads SGHDT; CDR2 reads YYEEEE. Together with reference TRBV5-6 and TRBJ2-7, the CDR3 gives the full variable domain: DAGVTQSPTHLIKTRGQQVTLRCSPKSGHDTVSWYQQALGQGPQFIFQYYEEEERQRGNFPDRFSGHQFPNYSSELNVNALLLGDSALYLCASTRGNPYEQYFGPGTRLTVT.

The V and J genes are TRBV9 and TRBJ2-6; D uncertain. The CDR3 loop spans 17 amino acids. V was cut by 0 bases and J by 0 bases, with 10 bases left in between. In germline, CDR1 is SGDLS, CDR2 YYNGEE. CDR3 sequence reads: CASSVVDRSSGANVLTF. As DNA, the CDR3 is TGTGCCAGCAGCGTAGTGGATCGATCCTCTGGGGCCAACGTCCTGACTTTC.

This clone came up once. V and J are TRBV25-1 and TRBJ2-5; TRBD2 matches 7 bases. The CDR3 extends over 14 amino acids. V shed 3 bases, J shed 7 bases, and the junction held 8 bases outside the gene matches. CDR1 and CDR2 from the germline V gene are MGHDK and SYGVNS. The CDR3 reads CASSDSGLYGTQYF. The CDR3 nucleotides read TGTGCCAGCAGTGATAGCGGGTTGTACGGGACCCAGTACTTC.

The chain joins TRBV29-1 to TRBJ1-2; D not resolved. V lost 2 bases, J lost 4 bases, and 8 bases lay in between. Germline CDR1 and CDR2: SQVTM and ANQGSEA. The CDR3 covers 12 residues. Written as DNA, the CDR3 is TGCAGCGTTGAACGGGGTGTCTATGGCTACACCTTC. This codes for CSVERGVYGYTF.